The 31 T cell receptor beta chains reported below all come from one sample, sequenced in a study of T cell responses to AZD1222 COVID-19 vaccine. The table came from immunoSEQ multiplex PCR; TCRdb's copy has only in-frame clones and leaves some out. The sample records about 120,000 clones, 80% to 95% being singletons. Sequenced material: peripheral blood, taken 28 days after the second dose of the MenACWY control vaccine. The receptors were sampled from an adult who received the MenACWY meningococcal vaccine as a control.

The chain couples TRBV28 to TRBJ1-2; D gene ambiguous. Germline values: CDR1 MDHEN, CDR2 SYDVKM. Trimming removed 4 bases at V and 4 bases at J, with 1 base between. This CDR3 spans 10 amino acids. This CDR3 reads CASSSYGYTF. The CDR3 DNA reads TGTGCCAGCAGTTCCTATGGCTACACCTTC.

The chain recombines TRBV6-5 with TRBJ2-7; a possible D gene is TRBD1 (5 bases). In germline, CDR1 is MNHEY, CDR2 SVGAGI. The V end was cut by 0 bases, the J end by 0 bases, with 12 bases between. The length of the CDR3 is 16 residues. This chain's CDR3 is CASSYSRQGYSYEQYV. DNA of the CDR3: TGTGCCAGCAGTTACTCGAGGCAGGGATACTCCTACGAGCAGTACGTC.

This chain joins TRBV13 and TRBJ2-2, with TRBD2 matching 8 bases. V trimming: 3 bases; J trimming: 3 bases; junction bases outside the gene matches: 6. Germline CDR1 and CDR2: PRHDT and FYEKMQ (reference sequence). This CDR3 has 16 amino acids. The DNA for the CDR3 is TGTGCCAGCAGCTTCGGTAGCGGGAAATACACCGGGGAGCTGTTTTTT. Translated: CASSFGSGKYTGELFF. The full variable domain, completed using reference TRBV13 and TRBJ2-2, is AAGVIQSPRHLIKEKRETATLKCYPIPRHDTVYWYQQGPGQDPQFLISFYEKMQSDKGSIPDRFSAQQFSDYHSELNMSSLELGDSALYFCASSFGSGKYTGELFFGEGSRLTVL.

The rearrangement uses TRBV2 and TRBJ2-1; D is ambiguous. Germline loops: CDR1 SNHLY, CDR2 FYNNEI. The germline V and J ends were trimmed by 6 bases and 5 bases, with 11 bases remaining between them. The CDR3 consists of 13 residues. CDR3: CASSKVRDNEQFF. In DNA, the CDR3 is TGTGCCAGCAGCAAGGTGCGAGACAATGAGCAGTTCTTC.

This chain links TRBV29-1 with TRBJ2-1; unclear D gene. The CDR3 has 11 amino acids. V lost 7 bases and J 4 bases, leaving 8 bases between the germline ends. From germline, CDR1 is SQVTM and CDR2 ANQGSEA. CDR3 bases: TGCAGCGCGGGTCATTACAATGAGCAGTTCTTC. This sequence encodes CSAGHYNEQFF.

This chain joins TRBV6-5 and TRBJ2-7, with 12 bases lining up with TRBD2. Germline-derived CDR1 and CDR2 are MNHEY and SVGAGI. This CDR3 contains 16 residues. Trimming cost V 4 bases and J 4 bases; bases outside gene matches: 8. The CDR3 is CASSSPTSGRRYEQYF. Written as DNA, the CDR3 is TGTGCCAGCAGTTCTCCGACTAGCGGGAGAAGGTACGAGCAGTACTTC.

V gene TRBV27 combines with J gene TRBJ2-7; TRBD2 agrees at 7 bases. This CDR3 is 16 amino acids long. V was pared by 9 bases and J by 3 bases, with 17 bases of the junction left unmatched. Germline V gene lookup returns CDR1 MNHEY and CDR2 SMNVEV (reference sequence). In DNA form, the CDR3 reads TGTGCCAGGCGGCCCGGACTAGAGGGGCCCATCTACGAGCAGTACTTC. Amino acid sequence: CARRPGLEGPIYEQYF.

This clone was observed a handful of times. The chain has TRBV7-9 and TRBJ1-5; 10 positions agree with TRBD1. Germline V lookup: CDR1 SEHNR, CDR2 FQNEAQ (reference sequence). Trimming removed 1 base from V and 2 bases from J; junction bases left unmatched: 2. The CDR3 runs to 16 residues. The DNA of the CDR3 is TGTGCCAGCAGCTTAGGGACAGGGGGAGGCAATCAGCCCCAGCATTTT. This encodes CASSLGTGGGNQPQHF. Full variable domain (missing parts from reference TRBV7-9 and TRBJ1-5): DTGVSQNPRHKITKRGQNVTFRCDPISEHNRLYWYRQTLGQGPEFLTYFQNEAQLEKSRLLSDRFSAERPKGSFSTLEIQRTEQGDSAMYLCASSLGTGGGNQPQHFGDGTRLSIL.

This rearrangement joins TRBV7-6 to TRBJ2-1; 10 nucleotides match TRBD2. This CDR3 is built from 16 residues. CDR1 is SGHVS and CDR2 is FNYEAQ in the germline V gene. After removal of 2 bases from V and 8 bases from J, the junction contained 9 bases not matched to a gene. CDR3 DNA: TGTGCCAGCAGCTTACGGGCTAGCGGGAGATGGGATGAGCAGTTCTTC. As protein: CASSLRASGRWDEQFF.

This clone was seen just once. The chain is built from TRBV9 and TRBJ2-2, with unresolved D. V lost 0 bases, J lost 2 bases, and 5 bases lay in between. The CDR3 spans 14 residues. Germline V gives CDR1 SGDLS, CDR2 YYNGEE. The CDR3 nucleotides read TGTGCCAGCAGCGTAGTCCCCAACACCGGGGAGCTGTTTTTT. It translates to CASSVVPNTGELFF.

Note on this clone: This sample includes further DNA sequences coding for the same CDR3. The V and J genes are TRBV29-1 and TRBJ1-2; no reliable D call. V was trimmed by 3 bases and J by 1 base, leaving 6 bases between them. Germline CDR1 SQVTM, CDR2 ANQGSEA. The CDR3 length is 12 residues. Here the CDR3 DNA reads TGCAGCGTTGATGGCCTTAACTATGGCTACACCTTC. Protein sequence: CSVDGLNYGYTF.

The V and J genes are TRBV18 and TRBJ2-5, with a possible D match to TRBD2 (6 bases). Germline V gives CDR1 KGHSH, CDR2 LQKENI. V lost 3 bases to trimming and J lost 6 bases, with 14 bases between them. CDR3 length: 14 residues. CDR3 DNA sequence: TGTGCCAGCTCACCCGGGGGTGATCTGAAGACCCAGTACTTC. Protein product: CASSPGGDLKTQYF.

The rearrangement uses TRBV4-3 and TRBJ2-5, with TRBD1 matching 11 bases. The CDR3 spans 17 residues. Germline loops: CDR1 LGHNA, CDR2 YSLEER. The J segment lost 5 bases and the V segment lost 2 bases, leaving 10 bases of the junction unmatched. As DNA, the CDR3 is TGCGCCAGCAGCCAACACCCGGGACAGGGGGTTCCGGAGACCCAGTACTTC. Residues: CASSQHPGQGVPETQYF.

V gene TRBV10-3 combines with J gene TRBJ1-2, with D tentatively TRBD1 (5 bases). The CDR3 sequence is 14 residues long. V lost 0 bases and J 2 bases, leaving 7 bases between the germline ends. CDR1 and CDR2 from the germline V gene are ENHRY and SYGVKD. The CDR3 sequence is CAISESGENYGYTF. The CDR3 DNA sequence: TGTGCCATCAGTGAGTCAGGGGAGAACTATGGCTACACCTTC.

The J gene is TRBJ2-7, the V gene TRBV28; 7 nucleotides line up with TRBD2. V lost 5 bases and J lost 2; bases outside the gene matches: 9. Germline assignment: CDR1 MDHEN and CDR2 SYDVKM. The length of the CDR3 is 15 residues. The CDR3 nucleotides are TGTGCCAGCAGTCCCCTCGGGACTACCACCTACGAGCAGTACTTC. It translates to CASSPLGTTTYEQYF.

V and J are TRBV19 and TRBJ2-7, with 13 positions matching TRBD2. The CDR3 is 15 amino acids. The junction had 3 bases not matched to a gene; V was cut back by 5 bases and J by 2 bases. CDR1 LNHDA and CDR2 SQIVND come from the germline V gene (reference sequence). The CDR3 loop reads CASSEGLAGTYEQYF. CDR3 DNA: TGTGCCAGTAGTGAGGGACTAGCGGGGACCTACGAGCAGTACTTC. The whole variable domain, remainder taken from reference TRBV19 and TRBJ2-7, is DGGITQSPKYLFRKEGQNVTLSCEQNLNHDAMYWYRQDPGQGLRLIYYSQIVNDFQKGDIAEGYSVSREKKESFPLTVTSAQKNPTAFYLCASSEGLAGTYEQYFGPGTRLTVT.

The rearrangement links TRBV29-1 to TRBJ2-7, with D hard to call. This CDR3 region has 11 residues. Germline lookup yields CDR1 SQVTM and CDR2 ANQGSEA. Trimming took 0 bases from V and 6 from J, leaving 6 bases between them. In DNA form, the CDR3 reads TGCAGCGTTGAAGACGGGCGCGAGCAGTACTTC. Its translation: CSVEDGREQYF.

This clone was detected a few times. V gene TRBV3-1 (or the pseudogene TRBV3-2) combines with J gene TRBJ1-5; D is uncertain. The CDR3 extends over 14 amino acids. Trimming took off 3 bases at V and 7 bases at J, with 13 bases between the two ends. Per germline, CDR1 LGHDT and CDR2 YNNKEL (reference sequence). The CDR3 region has the DNA TGTGCCAGCAGCCATGACCGTGTGGGGCAGCCCCAGCATTTT. Translating it yields CASSHDRVGQPQHF.

Only one count was recorded for this clone. V gene TRBV11-2 combines with J gene TRBJ1-2; D might be TRBD1 (5 bases). V shed 7 bases and J shed 1 base, with 16 bases lying between them. Germline V gene lookup returns CDR1 SGHAT and CDR2 FQNNGV. The CDR3 consists of 15 residues. CDR3 protein: CASKKNQGVNYGYTF. Written as DNA, the CDR3 is TGTGCCAGCAAGAAAAATCAGGGAGTTAACTATGGCTACACCTTC.

V and J are TRBV28 and TRBJ1-1; no firm D call. V shed 4 bases and J shed 0 bases, with 18 bases lying between them. The CDR3 sequence is 17 residues long. Germline V gene lookup returns CDR1 MDHEN and CDR2 SYDVKM. CDR3 residues: CASSSQTWTVMNTEAFF. CDR3 coding DNA: TGTGCCAGCAGTTCTCAGACATGGACTGTGATGAACACTGAAGCTTTCTTT.

The chain carries TRBV7-9 and TRBJ1-5; D not certain. The CDR3 has 13 residues. Germline CDR1 is SEHNR and CDR2 is FQNEAQ (reference sequence). Deletions cut 1 base from V and 2 bases from J, with 3 bases between. CDR3 sequence reads: CASSLERNQPQHF. For the CDR3, the DNA is TGTGCCAGCAGCTTAGAGCGCAATCAGCCCCAGCATTTT.

V and J are TRBV7-6 and TRBJ2-7; perhaps TRBD2 as D (5 bases). Looked up from germline, CDR1 is SGHVS and CDR2 is FNYEAQ. V dropped 5 bases and J dropped 3 bases, with 14 bases sitting between them. The CDR3 loop spans 14 amino acids. In nucleotides, the CDR3 is TGTGCCAGCAGCACCCGGGAATCTTTCTACGAGCAGTACTTC. Amino acid sequence: CASSTRESFYEQYF.

The chain joins TRBV28 to TRBJ2-3; D unclear. The V gene's germline CDR1 is MDHEN and CDR2 SYDVKM. The CDR3 runs 19 residues. The V end lost 6 bases, the J end lost 6 bases, and 31 bases lay between the germline ends. As DNA, the CDR3 is TGTGCCAGCAGGTTCGTGACGAACGTAAAAACCCTAGTACCCGATACGCAGTATTTT. Translation: CASRFVTNVKTLVPDTQYF.

The chain is built from TRBV18 and TRBJ2-3; no reliable D call. The CDR3 has 14 residues. Per the germline V gene, CDR1 is KGHSH and CDR2 is LQKENI. Deletions cut 3 bases from V and 5 bases from J, with 12 bases between. CDR3 residues: CASSPFIRKDTQYF. CDR3 DNA: TGTGCCAGCTCACCCTTCATCCGAAAAGATACGCAGTATTTT.

This chain connects TRBV4-1 to TRBJ2-3; D unresolved. Germline CDR1 is MGHRA and CDR2 is YSYEKL. Trimming cost V 3 bases and J 0 bases, with 7 bases left between them. The CDR3 totals 14 residues. The CDR3 reads CASSQTTSTDTQYF. In DNA, the CDR3 is TGCGCCAGCAGCCAGACCACAAGCACAGATACGCAGTATTTT.

Written as DNA, the CDR3 is TGTGCCAGCAGCAAAGCGGTACAGGGGGCAAGGCAGCCCCAGCATTTT. Its protein is CASSKAVQGARQPQHF. The chain uses TRBV21-1 and TRBJ1-5; the D call of TRBD1 is as the table states it, not checked on the DNA. TRBV21-1 is a pseudogene. This CDR3 region has 16 residues.

This clone was seen only once. This chain uses TRBV5-4 with TRBJ1-2; D unclear. CDR1 is SGHNT and CDR2 is YYREEE in the germline V gene (reference sequence). This CDR3 has 13 amino acids. V was clipped by 2 bases and J by 8 bases, with 13 bases between them. The CDR3 loop is CASSFGSSGGYTF. The DNA for the CDR3 is TGTGCCAGCAGCTTTGGGAGTTCGGGCGGCTACACCTTC.

This rearrangement joins TRBV27 to TRBJ2-1, with 14 bases that match TRBD2. V was pared by 4 bases and J by 8 bases, with 4 bases of the junction left unmatched. The CDR3 sequence is 15 residues long. Germline V gene sequence: CDR1 MNHEY, CDR2 SMNVEV (reference sequence). CDR3 in amino acids: CASSYGTSGSDEQFF. The CDR3 DNA reads TGTGCCAGCAGTTACGGGACTAGCGGGAGCGATGAGCAGTTCTTC.

Only a few counts were recorded for this clone. V and J are TRBV20-1 and TRBJ2-7; TRBD2 is a possible D gene (6 bases). Germline V gene lookup returns CDR1 DFQATT and CDR2 SNEGSKA (reference sequence). CDR3 size: 11 residues. Trimming shortened V by 3 bases and J by 4 bases, and 7 bases separated the two germline ends. The CDR3 DNA follows: TGCAGTGCTAGCCGGGGGTACGAGCAGTACTTC. Translation: CSASRGYEQYF.

This chain connects TRBV7-6 to TRBJ2-2; possible D gene TRBD1, 6 bases. V gave up 4 bases and J gave up 5 bases, with 17 bases separating them. This CDR3 has 16 amino acids. Germline CDR1 is SGHVS and CDR2 is FNYEAQ. The CDR3 loop reads CASSSRGQPRTGELFF. In DNA form, the CDR3 reads TGTGCCAGCAGCTCCCGAGGACAGCCGAGGACCGGGGAGCTGTTTTTT.

The V call is TRBV7-8, the J call TRBJ2-5; TRBD2 matches 8 bases. The CDR3 has 15 residues. Germline V CDR1 and CDR2: SGHVS, FQNEAQ. The trim removed 3 bases at V and 5 bases at J, leaving 8 bases unmatched. CDR3 residues: CASSFSGGLRETQYF. The CDR3, as DNA: TGTGCCAGCAGCTTCAGCGGGGGTTTACGGGAGACCCAGTACTTC.